A selection of T cell receptor beta chains follows, all from one sample in a study of T cells in narcolepsy. TCRdb keeps only in-frame clones here, not all; method: immunoSEQ multiplex PCR. The sample gives roughly 38,000 clones, around 82% of which show up once; approximately 1.6% is in the top ten. The sequenced sample was CD45RA- memory CD4+ T cells from PBMCs. The receptor set was obtained from a human donor with narcolepsy. Both conserved end residues are part of each CDR3. Part of the rows lack a size; the others show once, few, many or a class for expanded clones.

>TRBJ2-3|once|TRBV7-2
CASRQAGGAGTDTQYF
>TRBJ2-7|-|TRBV16
CASSQFVGTYEQYF
>TRBJ1-2|-|TRBV30
CAWSVSRTYGYTF
>TRBJ2-5|once|TRBV9
CASSVANRAGQETQYF
>TRBJ2-3|-|TRBV7-8
CASSSGRTDTQYF
>TRBJ2-7|-|TRBV9
CASSDRGRQYF
>TRBJ2-2|-|TRBV6-4
CASSVEGMGTVNTGELFF
>-|-|TRBV7-9
CASSFGRALLSSSYEQYF
>TRBJ2-1|few|TRBV5-4
CASSEGLAGPNEQFF
>TRBJ1-2|-|TRBV7-9
CASSPSGREYGYTF
>TRBJ2-5|-|TRBV7-9
CASSPSLRGQETQYF
>TRBJ1-1|-|TRBV7-2
CASTYSGASTEAFF
>TRBJ2-1|-|TRBV30
CACSGRIEQFF
>TRBJ2-3|-|TRBV4-2
CASSQAQGGSTDTQYF
>TRBJ2-3|-|TRBV7-2
CASSFRGQGTDTQYF
>TRBJ2-5|-|TRBV10-2
CASTGGRATETQYF
>TRBJ1-4|few|TRBV5-1
CASSLGDRGKEKLFF
>TRBJ1-2|-|TRBV28
CASSSTAGGYGYTF
>TRBJ2-5|-|TRBV7-2
CASSLASVETQYF
>TRBJ2-1|-|TRBV19
CASSPPFFGGGSYNEQFF
>TRBJ2-7|-|TRBV5-8
CASSSVSEQYF
>TRBJ1-3|-|TRBV5-5
CASSGQWGSGNTIYF
>TRBJ1-4|-|TRBV5-1
CASSLAQLNEKLFF
>TRBJ1-5|-|TRBV7-9
CASTPGQGNSNQPQHF
>TRBJ1-1|-|TRBV6-1
CASQSQGTSNTEAFF
>TRBJ2-3|-|TRBV6-4
CASSPNGQGTDTQYF
>TRBJ1-2|-|TRBV2
CASYLDGYTF
>TRBJ2-5|-|TRBV5-1
CASSLAQGVETQYF
>TRBJ2-3|-|TRBV5-4
CASSLGTGPSLPTDTQYF
>TRBJ2-1|few|TRBV19
CASSTYRGSSYNEQFF
>TRBJ1-1|-|TRBV29-1
CSVERETTEAFF
>TRBJ1-1|-|TRBV5-1
CASSFNMMNTEAFF
>TRBJ2-5|-|TRBV30
CAREGNRGRETQYF
>TRBJ1-6|few|TRBV5-4
CASSGLNSPLHF
>TRBJ1-1|-|TRBV14
CASSQVGRWNTEAFF
>TRBJ2-7|-|TRBV27
CASSLRENYEQYF
>TRBJ2-3|-|TRBV30
CAWSVRGTGLSDTQYF
>TRBJ2-2|-|TRBV10-1
CASSGSPGVGTGELFF
>TRBJ2-5|-|TRBV7-9
CASSLASGGALETQYF
>TRBJ2-5|-|TRBV7-2
CASSPAVRGAEETQYF
>TRBJ1-6|-|TRBV9
CASSVSDLYNSPLHF
>TRBJ1-2|-|TRBV4-3
CASSQDGNYGYTF
>TRBJ2-7|-|TRBV2
CARGTQRGGEEQYF
>TRBJ2-2|-|TRBV29-1
CSASNRGDTGELFF
>TRBJ2-3|-|TRBV9
CASSVAGGDTQYF
>TRBJ1-2|few|TRBV7-2
CASRREGQGPYYGYTF
>TRBJ2-1|-|TRBV7-2
CASRPASGGAHNEQFF
>TRBJ2-3|-|TRBV28
CASRNPGHLTDTQYF
>TRBJ1-2|-|TRBV7-9
CASSSTASSYGYTF
>TRBJ1-3|-|TRBV25-1
CASSEWADRTSGNTIYF
>TRBJ1-1|-|TRBV28
CATLRRQGATGTEAFF
>TRBJ2-3|-|TRBV30
CAWSVPLIAGSTDTQYF
>TRBJ1-2|-|TRBV10-2
CASSDPLKSYGYTF
>TRBJ2-1|once|TRBV18
CASSPPNRGYNEQFF
>TRBJ1-3|-|TRBV9
CASSVSVGGGSGNTIYF
>TRBJ2-5|-|TRBV6-1
CASSEGRAQTQYF
>TRBJ1-4|-|TRBV5-5
CASSTWGGGGEKLFF